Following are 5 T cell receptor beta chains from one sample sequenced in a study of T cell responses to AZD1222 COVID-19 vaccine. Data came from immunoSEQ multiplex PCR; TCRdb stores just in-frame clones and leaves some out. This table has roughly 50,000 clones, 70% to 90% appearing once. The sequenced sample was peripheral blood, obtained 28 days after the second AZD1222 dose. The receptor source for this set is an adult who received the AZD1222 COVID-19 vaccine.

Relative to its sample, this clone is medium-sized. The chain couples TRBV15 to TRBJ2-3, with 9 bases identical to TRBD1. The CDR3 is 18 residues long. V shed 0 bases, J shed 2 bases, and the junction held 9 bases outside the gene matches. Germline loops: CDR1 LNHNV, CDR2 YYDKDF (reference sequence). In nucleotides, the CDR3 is TGTGCCACCAGCAGAGATCGAACAGGGGGCGAATTCACAGATACGCAGTATTTT. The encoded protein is CATSRDRTGGEFTDTQYF.

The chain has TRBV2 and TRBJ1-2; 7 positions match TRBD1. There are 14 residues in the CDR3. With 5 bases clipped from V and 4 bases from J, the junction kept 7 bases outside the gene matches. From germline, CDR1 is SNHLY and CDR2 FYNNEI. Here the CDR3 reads CASSFSGTAYGYTF. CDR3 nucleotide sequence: TGTGCCAGCAGTTTCTCCGGGACAGCCTATGGCTACACCTTC.

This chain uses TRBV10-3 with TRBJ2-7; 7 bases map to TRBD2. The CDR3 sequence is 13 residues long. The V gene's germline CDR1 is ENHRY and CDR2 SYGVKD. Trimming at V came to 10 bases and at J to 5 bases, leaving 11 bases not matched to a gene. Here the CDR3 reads CATHREGLHEQYF. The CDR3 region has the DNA TGTGCCACCCATAGGGAGGGCCTCCACGAGCAGTACTTC.

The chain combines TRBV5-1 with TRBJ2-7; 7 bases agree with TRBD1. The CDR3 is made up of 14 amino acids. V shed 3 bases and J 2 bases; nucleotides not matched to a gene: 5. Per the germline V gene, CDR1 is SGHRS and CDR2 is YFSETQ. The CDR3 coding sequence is TGCGCCAGCAGCTCCGGGACAGCAGCCTACGAGCAGTACTTC. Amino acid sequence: CASSSGTAAYEQYF.

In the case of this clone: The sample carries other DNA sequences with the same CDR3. The CDR3 DNA reads TGCAGCGTCGGCGCGGGAGGTGGAACAGATACGCAGTATTTT. Translated, it gives CSVGAGGGTDTQYF. The chain employs TRBV29-1 and TRBJ2-3, with 8 positions matching TRBD2. The CDR3 has 14 amino acids. CDR1 and CDR2 (germline): SQVTM, ANQGSEA. With 6 bases clipped from V and 3 bases from J, the junction kept 8 bases outside the gene matches.